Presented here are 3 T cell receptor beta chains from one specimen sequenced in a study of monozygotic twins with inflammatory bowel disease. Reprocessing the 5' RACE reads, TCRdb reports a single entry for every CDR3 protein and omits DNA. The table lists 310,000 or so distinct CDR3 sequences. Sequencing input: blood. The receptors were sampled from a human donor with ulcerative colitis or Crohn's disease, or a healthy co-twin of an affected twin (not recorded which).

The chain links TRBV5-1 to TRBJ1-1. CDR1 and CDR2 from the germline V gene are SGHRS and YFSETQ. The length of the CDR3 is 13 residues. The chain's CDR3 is CASSVGSGTEAFF.

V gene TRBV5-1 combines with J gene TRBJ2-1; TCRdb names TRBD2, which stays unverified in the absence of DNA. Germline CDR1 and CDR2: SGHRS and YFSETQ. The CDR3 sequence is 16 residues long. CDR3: CASSLELAGSYNEQFF.

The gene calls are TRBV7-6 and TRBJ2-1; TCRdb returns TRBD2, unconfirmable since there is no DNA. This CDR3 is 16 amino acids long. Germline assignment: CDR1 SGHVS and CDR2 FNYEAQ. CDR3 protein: CASSLRGLAAYNEQFF.